The 21 T cell receptor beta chains reported below all come from one sample, sequenced in a study of T cell repertoires in cytomegalovirus infection (dated by TCRdb to between 2017 and 2020). Sequencing relied on an Illumina HiSeq 1500. TCRdb reran the public reads through fastp at Q25 and MiXCR, keeping productive beta chains. Merged by CDR3 protein, the rows form single entries marked with the most common genes and DNA. Counted in this sample were around 440,000 distinct CDR3 sequences; about 11% of them appeared once. The ten largest clones add up to approximately 10% of the sample. The sequenced sample was PBMCs. All receptors derive from a human donor in good health (CMV status not recorded). Some clones in this sample may be carry-over from other donors' samples.

This chain uses TRBV28 with TRBJ2-6, with D unclear. The CDR3 consists of 16 residues. The germline V gene has CDR1 MDHEN and CDR2 SYDVKM. Trimming pared 5 bases from V and 0 bases from J, leaving 11 bases between. The CDR3 sequence is CASSLLGLSGANVLTF. DNA for the CDR3: TGTGCCAGCAGTCTCCTCGGCCTCTCTGGGGCCAACGTCCTGACTTTC.

This clonotype was counted ten times or more. The chain employs TRBV6-2 or TRBV6-3 and TRBJ2-2; 7 bases are shared with TRBD1. The ends lost 3 bases at V and 5 bases at J; junction bases unmatched: 3. Germline V gives CDR1 MNHEY, CDR2 SVGEGT. The CDR3 is made up of 14 amino acids. The CDR3 region is CASSYSRGTGELFF. DNA of the CDR3: TGTGCCAGCAGTTATTCCAGGGGGACCGGGGAGCTGTTTTTT.

There are a few counts of this clonotype. CDR3 protein: CASSESVSTDTQYF. DNA of the CDR3: TGTGCCAGCAGTGAAAGCGTTAGCACAGATACGCAGTATTTT. The J gene is TRBJ2-3, the V gene TRBV2; D ambiguous. This CDR3 contains 14 residues. V was clipped by 2 bases and J by 0 bases, with 6 bases between them. Germline CDR1 SNHLY, CDR2 FYNNEI.

In regard to this clonotype: A much larger clonotype is one base distant, so this may be a read error. The CDR3, as DNA: TGTGCCAGCAGAAGAGGGACAGGGATTTACAATGAGCGGTTCTTC. As protein: CASRRGTGIYNERFF. The chain carries TRBV7-9 and TRBJ2-1; the match to TRBD1 covers 9 bases. CDR1 is SEHNR and CDR2 is FQNEAQ in the germline V gene (reference sequence). The CDR3 is 15 residues long.

This clonotype was seen only a few times. The genes are TRBV13 and TRBJ2-7; 7 bases map to TRBD2. The CDR3 covers 14 residues. V gave up 8 bases and J gave up 3 bases; unmatched junction bases: 10. Germline V gene sequence: CDR1 PRHDT, CDR2 FYEKMQ (reference sequence). CDR3 amino acids: CASARWGGGYEQYF. The CDR3 DNA reads as TGTGCCAGCGCAAGATGGGGGGGGGGCTACGAGCAGTACTTC.

The V gene is TRBV6-5, the J gene TRBJ2-7; D not certain. Deletions cut 0 bases from V and 3 bases from J, with 6 bases between. The CDR3 has 13 residues. Looked up from germline, CDR1 is MNHEY and CDR2 is SVGAGI. CDR3 region: CASSYSLGYEQYF. The DNA of the CDR3 is TGTGCCAGCAGTTACTCCTTGGGCTACGAGCAGTACTTC.

This clonotype was observed at least ten times. The V call is TRBV6-5, the J call TRBJ2-3; D gene uncertain. The V gene's germline CDR1 is MNHEY and CDR2 SVGAGI. V was clipped by 1 base and J by 0 bases, with 2 bases between them. The CDR3 runs 13 residues. CDR3 sequence: CASSYYSTDTQYF. Written as DNA, the CDR3 is TGTGCCAGCAGTTACTATAGCACAGATACGCAGTATTTT.

The V gene is TRBV28, the J gene TRBJ2-4, with TRBD2 matching 7 bases. CDR1 is MDHEN and CDR2 is SYDVKM in the germline V gene. V gave up 8 bases and J gave up 2 bases; unmatched junction bases: 9. The CDR3 runs 15 residues. The CDR3 region is CASGRAARSKNIQYF. The CDR3 DNA follows: TGTGCCAGCGGGAGGGCCGCCCGGTCCAAAAACATTCAGTACTTC.

This clonotype was recorded a few times. The rearrangement joins TRBV5-1 to TRBJ1-1; D gene unclear. The CDR3 is 14 residues long. V was clipped by 3 bases and J by 1 base, with 10 bases between them. Per germline, CDR1 SGHRS and CDR2 YFSETQ. The CDR3 loop is CASSSEPGNTEAFF. The CDR3 DNA is TGCGCCAGCAGCTCAGAACCGGGGAACACTGAAGCTTTCTTT.

The CDR3 region is CASKDRWTSYEQYF. The CDR3, as DNA: TGTGCCAGCAAAGACAGGTGGACGAGCTACGAGCAGTACTTC. V usage is TRBV19 and J usage is TRBJ2-7, with D perhaps matching TRBD1 (6 bases). Trimming took off 9 bases at V and 3 bases at J, with 18 bases between the two ends. The CDR3 loop spans 14 amino acids. Germline CDR1 is LNHDA and CDR2 is SQIVND (reference sequence).

Many counts were recorded for this clonotype. The V call is TRBV5-5, the J call TRBJ2-1, with 9 positions matching TRBD1. The CDR3 loop spans 15 amino acids. Germline trimming cut 0 bases from V and 3 bases from J; bases unmatched to any gene: 1. CDR1 is SGHKS, CDR2 YYEKEE, per germline (reference sequence). CDR3 DNA sequence: TGTGCCAGCAGCTTGGAGGGACAGGGCTACAATGAGCAGTTCTTC. This codes for CASSLEGQGYNEQFF.

This clonotype was detected many times. Sequence at one end of the junction differs from germline and may be a read error. The chain links TRBV28 to TRBJ2-7, with D tentatively TRBD1 (5 bases). Germline V gives CDR1 MDHEN, CDR2 SYDVKM. The CDR3 contains 13 residues. As DNA, the CDR3 is TGTGCCAGCAGTTATGACAGAGCCTACGGGCAGTACTTC. Translation: CASSYDRAYGQYF.

This clonotype was observed many times. The rearrangement joins TRBV7-8 to TRBJ2-1, with 8 bases lining up with TRBD2. The V gene's germline CDR1 is SGHVS and CDR2 FQNEAQ. The CDR3 consists of 15 residues. J was trimmed by 5 bases and V by 5 bases; bases with no gene match: 8. CDR3 protein: CASSISGSSDNEQFF. The CDR3 bases are TGTGCCAGCAGCATAAGCGGGAGTAGCGACAATGAGCAGTTCTTC.

In its sample, this clonotype was seen many times. This chain connects TRBV5-1 to TRBJ2-5; 8 bases are a match to TRBD2. The CDR3 spans 16 residues. The J segment lost 4 bases and the V segment lost 1 base, leaving 9 bases of the junction unmatched. The V gene's germline CDR1 is SGHRS and CDR2 YFSETQ. The CDR3, as DNA: TGCGCCAGCAGCTTGTCCAGCGGGAGTGGCGGAGAGACCCAGTACTTC. Its protein product is CASSLSSGSGGETQYF.

The chain couples TRBV12-5 to TRBJ1-2; 7 bases align to TRBD1. The length of the CDR3 is 14 residues. Germline trimming cut 2 bases from V and 3 bases from J; bases unmatched to any gene: 3. Germline assignment: CDR1 LGHNT and CDR2 FRNRAP. The CDR3 here is CASGLLDRDYGYTF. CDR3 nucleotide sequence: TGTGCTAGTGGTTTGCTTGACAGGGACTATGGCTACACCTTC. The full variable domain, in which reference TRBV12-5 and TRBJ1-2 provide the parts outside the CDR3, is DARVTQTPRHKVTEMGQEVTMRCQPILGHNTVFWYRQTMMQGLELLAYFRNRAPLDDSGMPKDRFSAEMPDATLATLKIQPSEPRDSAVYFCASGLLDRDYGYTFGSGTRLTVV.

This clonotype was picked up many times. The J gene is TRBJ2-5, the V gene TRBV28, with 7 bases that match TRBD2. V was pared by 6 bases and J by 7 bases, with 8 bases of the junction left unmatched. This CDR3 has 13 amino acids. Germline assignment: CDR1 MDHEN and CDR2 SYDVKM. This CDR3 is CASSSDWGGTQYF. As DNA, the CDR3 is TGTGCCAGCAGCTCCGACTGGGGGGGGACCCAGTACTTC.

This chain uses TRBV7-9 with TRBJ1-6; no reliable D call. The CDR3 consists of 15 residues. V dropped 4 bases and J dropped 7 bases, with 14 bases sitting between them. Germline V lookup: CDR1 SEHNR, CDR2 FQNEAQ (reference sequence). CDR3 sequence: CASSYGTVRNSPLHF. The CDR3 nucleotides read TGTGCCAGCAGCTACGGAACCGTGAGGAATTCACCCCTCCACTTT.

V usage is TRBV19 and J usage is TRBJ1-2; D unclear. Deletions cut 6 bases from V and 3 bases from J, with 17 bases between. The CDR3 is made up of 15 amino acids. Germline V gene data show CDR1 as LNHDA and CDR2 as SQIVND (reference sequence). As DNA, the CDR3 is TGTGCCAGTAGCCCCCGACAAGGGAGCGACTATGGCTACACCTTC. Its translation: CASSPRQGSDYGYTF.

This clonotype came up many times. The rearrangement links TRBV5-1 to TRBJ1-5; 7 bases fit TRBD1. With V trimmed by 2 bases and J by 2 bases, 4 bases remained unmatched. The CDR3 totals 15 residues. Germline lookup yields CDR1 SGHRS and CDR2 YFSETQ. The DNA for the CDR3 is TGCGCCAGCAGCTTAACAGGGGATGGCAATCAGCCCCAGCATTTT. Translated: CASSLTGDGNQPQHF.

This clonotype was found a few times. This chain joins TRBV10-3 and TRBJ2-5; D perhaps matches TRBD2 (5 bases). V was shortened by 6 bases and J by 5 bases, with 13 bases between the two germline ends. Per the germline V gene, CDR1 is ENHRY and CDR2 is SYGVKD. The CDR3 length is 13 residues. The CDR3 here is CAISEGPGETQYF. DNA for the CDR3: TGTGCCATCAGCGAGGGCCCGGGGGAGACCCAGTACTTC.

The rearrangement links TRBV11-2 to TRBJ2-7; D gene uncertain. CDR1 is SGHAT, CDR2 FQNNGV, per germline. Deletions cut 5 bases from V and 2 bases from J, with 10 bases between. This CDR3 has 13 residues. For the CDR3, the DNA is TGTGCCAGCAGCGCCTCCCGCCCCTACGAGCAGTACTTC. This sequence encodes CASSASRPYEQYF. The full variable domain, rest sourced from reference TRBV11-2 and TRBJ2-7, is EAGVAQSPRYKIIEKRQSVAFWCNPISGHATLYWYQQILGQGPKLLIQFQNNGVVDDSQLPKDRFSAERLKGVDSTLKIQPAKLEDSAVYLCASSASRPYEQYFGPGTRLTVT.